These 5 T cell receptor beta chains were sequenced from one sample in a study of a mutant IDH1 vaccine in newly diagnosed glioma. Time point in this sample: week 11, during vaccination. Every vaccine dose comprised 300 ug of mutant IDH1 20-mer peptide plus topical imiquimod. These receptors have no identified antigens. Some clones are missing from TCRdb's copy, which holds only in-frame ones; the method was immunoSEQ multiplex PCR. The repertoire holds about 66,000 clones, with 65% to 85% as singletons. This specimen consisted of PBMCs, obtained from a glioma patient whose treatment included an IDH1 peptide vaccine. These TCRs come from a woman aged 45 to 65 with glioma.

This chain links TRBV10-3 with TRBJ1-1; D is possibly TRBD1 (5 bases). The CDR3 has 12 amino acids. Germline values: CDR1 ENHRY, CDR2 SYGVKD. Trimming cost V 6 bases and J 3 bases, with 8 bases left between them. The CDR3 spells CAIRSRDTEAFF. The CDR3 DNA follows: TGTGCCATCAGAAGCAGGGACACTGAAGCTTTCTTT.

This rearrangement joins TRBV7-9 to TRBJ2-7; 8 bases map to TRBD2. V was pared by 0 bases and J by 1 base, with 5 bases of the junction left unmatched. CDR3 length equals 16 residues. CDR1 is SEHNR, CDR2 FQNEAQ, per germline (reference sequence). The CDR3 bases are TGTGCCAGCAGCTTAGCTTACGGGGGGGCTTCCTACGAGCAGTACTTC. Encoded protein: CASSLAYGGASYEQYF. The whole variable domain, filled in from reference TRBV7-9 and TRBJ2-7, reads DTGVSQNPRHKITKRGQNVTFRCDPISEHNRLYWYRQTLGQGPEFLTYFQNEAQLEKSRLLSDRFSAERPKGSFSTLEIQRTEQGDSAMYLCASSLAYGGASYEQYFGPGTRLTVT.

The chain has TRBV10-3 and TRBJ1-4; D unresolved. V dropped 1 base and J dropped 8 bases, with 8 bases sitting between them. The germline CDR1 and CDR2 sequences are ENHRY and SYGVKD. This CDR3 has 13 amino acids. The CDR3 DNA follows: TGTGCCATCAGTGAGTTTAGGGAAGAAAAACTGTTTTTT. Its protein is CAISEFREEKLFF.

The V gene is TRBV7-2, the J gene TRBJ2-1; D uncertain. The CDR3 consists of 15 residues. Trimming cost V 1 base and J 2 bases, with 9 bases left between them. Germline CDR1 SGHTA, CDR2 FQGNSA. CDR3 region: CASSLDSLPYNEQFF. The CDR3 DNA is TGTGCCAGCAGCTTAGACTCGCTTCCCTACAATGAGCAGTTCTTC.

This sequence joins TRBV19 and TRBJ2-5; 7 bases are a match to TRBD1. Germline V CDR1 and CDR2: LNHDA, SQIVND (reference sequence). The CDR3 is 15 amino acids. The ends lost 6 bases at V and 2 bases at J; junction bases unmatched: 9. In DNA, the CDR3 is TGTGCCAGTAGGCCGACAGGGTCTAGTCAAGAGACCCAGTACTTC. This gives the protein CASRPTGSSQETQYF.